A single sample gave rise to the 10 T cell receptor beta chains below, sequenced in a study of T cell responses to AZD1222 COVID-19 vaccine. Sequencing used immunoSEQ multiplex PCR; TCRdb keeps in-frame clones, though not all of them. The sample totals under 150,000 clones. The specimen was peripheral blood. The receptors shown here come from an adult in good health.

The chain carries TRBV12-3 or TRBV12-4 and TRBJ1-5; the D is unclear. V lost 6 bases, J lost 2 bases, and 8 bases lay in between. CDR3 size: 13 residues. The CDR3 DNA sequence: TGTGCCAGCAGCTACGGGGGCAATCAGCCCCAGCATTTT. This encodes CASSYGGNQPQHF.

The chain is built from TRBV6-2 or TRBV6-3 and TRBJ1-5; no firm D call. The CDR3 contains 12 residues. CDR1 and CDR2 from the germline V gene are MNHEY and SVGEGT. Trimming took 6 bases from V and 13 from J, leaving 16 bases between them. CDR3 protein: CASSSTVYQQHF. CDR3 DNA sequence: TGTGCCAGCAGCTCGACCGTTTATCAGCAGCATTTT.

The chain recombines TRBV4-1 with TRBJ1-6; no firm D call. The CDR3 consists of 13 residues. Per the germline V gene, CDR1 is MGHRA and CDR2 is YSYEKL. Trimming removed 1 base from V and 13 bases from J, with 11 bases in between. The CDR3, as DNA: TGCGCCAGCAGCCAAGTGAATTGGGTGCCCCTCCACTTT. It yields the protein CASSQVNWVPLHF.

The V gene is TRBV6-6, the J gene TRBJ1-5; D gene unclear. V was clipped by 2 bases and J by 6 bases, with 5 bases between them. The length of the CDR3 is 12 residues. Germline CDR1 reads MNHNY; CDR2 reads SVGAGI (reference sequence). The CDR3 sequence: CASSYRSQPQHF. The CDR3 DNA sequence: TGTGCCAGCAGTTACAGGAGTCAGCCCCAGCATTTT.

The J gene is TRBJ1-3, the V gene TRBV6-5; perhaps TRBD1 as D (5 bases). This CDR3 has 15 amino acids. V gave up 6 bases and J gave up 0 bases, with 12 bases separating them. CDR1 and CDR2 (germline): MNHEY, SVGAGI. This chain's CDR3 is CASSQGVFSGNTIYF. Written as DNA, the CDR3 is TGTGCCAGCAGCCAAGGGGTCTTCTCTGGAAACACCATATATTTT.

The chain employs TRBV12-3 or TRBV12-4 and TRBJ1-2; 11 nucleotides align to TRBD1. V lost 4 bases, J lost 8 bases, and 3 bases stayed unmatched. The CDR3 extends over 13 amino acids. CDR3 loop: CASSSGTGGGYTF. For the CDR3, the DNA is TGTGCCAGCAGTTCTGGGACAGGGGGAGGCTACACCTTC.

The chain is built from TRBV29-1 and TRBJ2-7, with TRBD1 matching 10 bases. The V gene's germline CDR1 is SQVTM and CDR2 ANQGSEA. The CDR3 spans 14 residues. The V segment lost 7 bases and the J segment 1 base; nucleotides outside the gene matches: 7. CDR3 bases: TGCAGCGCCCGCGGGGGACAGGGGTCCTACGAGCAGTACTTC. Residues: CSARGGQGSYEQYF.

The V and J genes are TRBV16 and TRBJ1-1, with D uncertain. The CDR3 extends over 14 amino acids. V dropped 5 bases and J dropped 3 bases, with 13 bases sitting between them. The germline V gene has CDR1 KGHSY and CDR2 FQNENV. The CDR3 loop reads CASSEQGGYTEAFF. DNA of the CDR3: TGTGCCAGCAGCGAACAAGGTGGGTACACTGAAGCTTTCTTT. Filled out from reference TRBV16 and TRBJ1-1, the complete variable domain reads GEEVAQTPKHLVRGEGQKAKLYCAPIKGHSYVFWYQQVLKNEFKFLISFQNENVFDETGMPKERFSAKCLPNSPCSLEIQATKLEDSAVYFCASSEQGGYTEAFFGQGTRLTVV.

This chain joins TRBV7-3 and TRBJ2-1; 8 positions match TRBD2. The CDR3 consists of 16 residues. Germline values: CDR1 SGHTA, CDR2 FQGTGA. Trimming took 4 bases from V and 1 from J; bases not matched to a gene: 6. The CDR3 loop is CASSSLAGRSYNEQFF. The CDR3, as DNA: TGTGCCAGCAGCTCCCTAGCGGGCCGATCCTACAATGAGCAGTTCTTC.

V usage is TRBV7-9 and J usage is TRBJ2-1, with D perhaps being TRBD1 or TRBD2 (6 bases each). Germline assignment: CDR1 SEHNR and CDR2 FQNEAQ (reference sequence). This CDR3 spans 16 amino acids. The V and J ends lost 0 bases and 4 bases respectively, with 13 bases between them. The CDR3: CASSLALGGSYNEQFF. In DNA, the CDR3 is TGTGCCAGCAGCTTAGCGTTGGGGGGCTCTTACAATGAGCAGTTCTTC.